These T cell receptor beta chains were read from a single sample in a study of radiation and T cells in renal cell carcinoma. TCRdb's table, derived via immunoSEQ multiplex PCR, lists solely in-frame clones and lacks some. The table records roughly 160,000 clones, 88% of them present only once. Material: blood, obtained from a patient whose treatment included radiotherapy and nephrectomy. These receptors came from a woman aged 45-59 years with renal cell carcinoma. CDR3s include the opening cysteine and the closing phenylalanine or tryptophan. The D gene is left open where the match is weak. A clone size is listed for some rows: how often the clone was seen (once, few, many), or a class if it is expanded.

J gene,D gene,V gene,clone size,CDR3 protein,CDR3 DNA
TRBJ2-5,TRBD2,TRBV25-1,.,CASTREGGVETQYF,TGTGCCAGCACCCGAGAGGGAGGGGTGGAGACCCAGTACTTC
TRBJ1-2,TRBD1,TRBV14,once,CASSPLTGAYGYTF,TGTGCCAGCAGCCCGCTGACAGGGGCCTATGGCTACACCTTC
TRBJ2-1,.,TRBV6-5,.,CASSSFERGNYNEQFF,TGTGCCAGCAGTTCCTTCGAGAGGGGGAACTACAATGAGCAGTTCTTC
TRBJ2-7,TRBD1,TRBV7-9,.,CASEFRGGQSSYEQYF,TGTGCCAGCGAATTTCGAGGGGGACAGAGCTCCTACGAGCAGTACTTC
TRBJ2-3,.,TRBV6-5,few,CASTIDQSTDTQYF,TGTGCCAGCACTATTGATCAAAGCACAGATACGCAGTATTTT
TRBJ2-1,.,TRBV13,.,CASSLTLASHEQFF,TGTGCCAGCAGCTTAACGCTAGCGTCGCATGAGCAGTTCTTC
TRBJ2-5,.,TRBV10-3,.,CAISEPPRGGGMETQYF,TGTGCCATCAGTGAGCCCCCACGAGGGGGAGGAATGGAGACCCAGTACTTC
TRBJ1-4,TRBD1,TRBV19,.,CASSPGTGGEKLFF,TGTGCCAGTAGTCCAGGGACAGGGGGCGAAAAACTGTTTTTT
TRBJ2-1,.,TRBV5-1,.,CASSSEGPGEQFF,TGCGCCAGCAGCTCCGAGGGTCCGGGCGAGCAGTTCTTC
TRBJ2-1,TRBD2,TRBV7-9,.,CASSLAGEINEQFF,TGTGCCAGCAGTCTAGCGGGGGAGATCAATGAGCAGTTCTTC
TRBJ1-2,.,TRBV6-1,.,CASNFYGYTF,TGTGCCAGCAATTTCTATGGCTACACCTTC
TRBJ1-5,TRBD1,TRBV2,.,CASSGDRGSNQPQHF,TGTGCCAGCAGTGGGGACAGGGGAAGCAATCAGCCCCAGCATTTT
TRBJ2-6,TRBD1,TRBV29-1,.,CSVQDRGSGANVLTF,TGCAGCGTGCAGGACAGGGGGTCTGGGGCCAACGTCCTGACTTTC